The rows below give T cell receptor beta chains drawn from one sample of a study of Graves' ophthalmopathy and Graves' hyperthyroidism. TCRdb re-called the multiplex PCR reads with MiXCR, one entry per CDR3 protein. The data show around 1,000,000 distinct CDR3 sequences, with 35% to 45% seen just once and around 10% held by the top ten. The sequenced sample was peripheral blood or thyroid tissue (not recorded which). The receptors shown here come from an adult man with Graves' hyperthyroidism. CDR3s leave out the opening cysteine and the closing phenylalanine or tryptophan. Size tells how often a clone was seen (once, few, many) or the class of an expanded clone, and some rows leave it out.

clone_size,v_call,cdr3_aa
.,TRBV6-6,ASSYVGLDMNTEAF
many,TRBV15,ATSREGYPQETQY
.,TRBV4-3,ASSPVGTTADTEAF
few,TRBV6-6,ASRGAIQR
.,TRBV10-3,ASRLRDSNQPQH
many,TRBV7-8,ASSLDRLGQVGTEAF
many,TRBV29-1,SVDDRGHGYT
.,TRBV7-3,ASSTPGQGLGNSPLH
.,TRBV29-1,SVAPSGSNEQF
few,TRBV12-3/TRBV12-4,ASSFTSGEKLF
many,TRBV6-1,ATLLTSQNQPQH
many,TRBV5-5,ASSLVAVREQY
once,TRBV12-3/TRBV12-4,ASSDRVGRQGGLGQPQH
.,TRBV7-9,ASSLLGLANTGELF
many,TRBV5-1,ASSLAGTGNEQY
many,TRBV7-2,ASSPTSDSGNTIY
many,TRBV19,ASSGAGVQETQY
many,TRBV19,ASTRGGNTGELF
many,TRBV29-1,SARTGGNYEQY
many,TRBV7-9,ASSPSGGGFEQY
many,TRBV4-1,ASSQERSDEQY
.,TRBV25-1,ASSESGGFQPQH
many,TRBV7-8,ASSLGDSSRQPQH
many,TRBV5-1,ASSLAGTIGAGELF
.,TRBV2,ASSLPRGGNTGELF
few,TRBV20-1,SARPGLSIHSYEQY
many,TRBV12-3/TRBV12-4,ASSFPQNYGYT
.,TRBV5-4,ASSLAAFGGYT
few,TRBV4-1,ASSQDITGQQETQY
few,TRBV5-1,ASSLEGLNHGYT
.,TRBV6-5,ASSYSKSRGQGSVDTEAF
.,TRBV7-9,ASSQDTGQGITEAF
many,TRBV9,ASSVAGSGTGELF
few,TRBV5-1,ASSLAAFETGSYEQY
.,TRBV19,ASSIGLPGLTYEQY
many,TRBV6-5,ASSQSTYEQY
.,TRBV2,ASSSDGARSYEQY
.,TRBV7-9,ASSRRDYSEA
.,TRBV6-4,ASSYDGGGNQPQH
many,TRBV15,ATSGGKSGTGELF
.,TRBV10-3,ARGFDRDQPQH
many,TRBV7-2,ASSSGLSRGEPQH
many,TRBV29-1,SVVIPVYEQY
few,TRBV20-1,SAKVQGSLGVNTEAF
once,TRBV5-1,ASSQGIEGTEAF
many,TRBV7-9,ASSPAITNEKLF
many,TRBV20-1,SAQGRDIGETQY
many,TRBV24-1,ATSDFRQGSSQETQY
.,TRBV9,ASSQQGHQGETQY
many,TRBV29-1,SVLSAGAYEQY
.,TRBV7-9,ASSSGGLPSAQY
many,TRBV9,ASSPSEGNQPQH
.,TRBV7-9,ASSAGTGAETQY